This T cell receptor beta chain was identified during a study of blood T cell repertoires in COVID-19. Source study methods: For nucleated cells, counts were estimated from reference gene primer amplification. Clones were read by immunoSEQ multiplex PCR, and TCRdb kept only the in-frame ones, dropping some. The V and J calls and clone size are taken from that table; D and trimming were inferred from the DNA. The sample lists over 100,000 clones; more than 75% were seen once. With 1 base removed from V and 8 bases from J, the gap between germline ends came to 20 bases. The CDR3 is 16 residues long. Germline assignment: CDR1 SGHTA and CDR2 FQGNSA.

This chain uses TRBV7-2 with TRBJ1-2; D not certain. This receptor was taken from a man aged 50-59 years with acute or convalescent COVID-19. Source material: peripheral blood. The CDR3 sequence: CASSLGPETPSQGYTF. The CDR3 bases are TGTGCCAGCAGCTTAGGGCCCGAAACACCATCTCAGGGCTACACCTTC. The complete variable domain, with remaining parts taken from reference TRBV7-2 and TRBJ1-2, reads GAGVSQSPSNKVTEKGKDVELRCDPISGHTALYWYRQSLGQGLEFLIYFQGNSAPDKSGLPSDRFSAERTGGSVSTLTIQRTQQEDSAVYLCASSLGPETPSQGYTFGSGTRLTVV.